This TCR beta chain is drawn from a study of blood T cells in healthy people across ages. Isolation of PBMCs gave at least 6 million cells per sample. The use of a sample-barcoded 5' primer and a J-beta primer mix characterized a second PCR of about 7 to 12 cycles. TCRdb ran MiXCR on the 5' RACE reads and lists one entry per CDR3 protein. The sample has about 1,800,000 distinct CDR3 sequences; 28% are singletons. V was clipped by 5 bases and J by 9 bases, with 14 bases between them. Germline V gene lookup returns CDR1 MNHEY and CDR2 SMNVEV (reference sequence). The length of the CDR3 is 13 residues. The origin of this receptor is a woman aged 25 to 39 in good health. The chain has TRBV27 and TRBJ2-4; the D is unclear. Sequencing input: blood. The CDR3 DNA sequence: TGTGCCAGCAGTCCGATGGACGGACCCATTCAGTACTTC. This encodes CASSPMDGPIQYF.